This T cell receptor (beta chain) was identified in a study of T cell clusters in autoimmune cytopenias. Study results and caveats: TRB repertoire shifts in secondary cytopenia and chronic lymphocytic leukemia mostly reflected lymphoma, not autoimmunity.

The CDR3 spans 15 residues. The germline gives CDR1 MNHEY, CDR2 SVGEGT. On this clonotype: The antigen is not known.

TRB rearrangements were amplified by touch-down multiplex PCR with mixed TRB-A/B primers. TCRdb reprocessed the multiplex PCR reads, with one entry per CDR3 protein and no DNA. Listed are 8,500 to 14,000 distinct CDR3 sequences; around 21% falls within the top ten. About 39,000 genome equivalents of blood DNA were amplified for TRB. These data also featured in a second study, about T cell repertoires in aging, cancer and after chemotherapy. That study adds: Compared with age-matched healthy donors, untreated hematological or solid cancer patients showed higher blood TCR clonality.

This clonotype originated in a human donor in good health. The sequenced sample consisted of peripheral blood. The rearrangement joins TRBV6-2 or TRBV6-3 to TRBJ2-1; TCRdb's D call, TRBD2, is unchecked because there is no DNA. The CDR3 loop reads CASNPTSGEINEQFF.